The clone carrying this T cell receptor beta chain was recorded a few times. These data originate in a study of tumor-infiltrating lymphocytes in oesophageal squamous cell carcinoma. Trimming stripped 5 bases from V and 3 bases from J, with 14 bases between. CDR1 and CDR2 from the germline V gene are MDHEN and SYDVKM. This CDR3 comprises 14 residues. TCRdb called the PCR reads again in MiXCR, with one record for every CDR3 protein. The sample shows about 24,000 distinct CDR3 sequences, around 40% of them seen only once. The chain recombines TRBV28 with TRBJ2-7, with D perhaps given as TRBD1 or TRBD2 (5 bases each). This receptor was identified in a male donor with esophageal squamous cell carcinoma. The sequenced sample was esophageal tumor tissue. For the CDR3, the DNA is TGTGCCAGCAGTCTCGGGACCACTATCTACGAGCAGTACTTC. Amino acids: CASSLGTTIYEQYF. The whole variable domain, filled in from reference TRBV28 and TRBJ2-7, reads DVKVTQSSRYLVKRTGEKVFLECVQDMDHENMFWYRQDPGLGLRLIYFSYDVKMKEKGDIPEGYSVSREKKERFSLILESASTNQTSMYLCASSLGTTIYEQYFGPGTRLTVT.